This paragraph covers one T cell receptor beta chain sequence. This sample stems from a study of cytomegalovirus exposure and HLA in healthy donors. Profiling relied on immunoSEQ multiplex PCR, and the TCRdb table lists in-frame clones only, not all of them. Altogether roughly 140,000 clones are present, approximately 91% being singletons, with the ten largest covering around 3.4%. Per germline, CDR1 SGHNT and CDR2 YENEEA. The CDR3 loop spans 15 amino acids. Losses at the gene ends were 5 bases for V and 9 bases for J; bases not matched to a gene: 12. The validation cohort, a group of around 130 subjects, included the donors and was separate from the approximately 700-subject first cohort.

The receptor was isolated from a woman between 18 and 30 years old in good health and CMV-seropositive. The chain has TRBV11-3 and TRBJ2-1; 8 nucleotides match TRBD2. Sequencing was carried out using PBMCs. Here the CDR3 reads CASSPEPGLEGEQFF. The CDR3 region has the DNA TGTGCCAGCAGCCCGGAGCCGGGACTAGAGGGTGAGCAGTTCTTC.